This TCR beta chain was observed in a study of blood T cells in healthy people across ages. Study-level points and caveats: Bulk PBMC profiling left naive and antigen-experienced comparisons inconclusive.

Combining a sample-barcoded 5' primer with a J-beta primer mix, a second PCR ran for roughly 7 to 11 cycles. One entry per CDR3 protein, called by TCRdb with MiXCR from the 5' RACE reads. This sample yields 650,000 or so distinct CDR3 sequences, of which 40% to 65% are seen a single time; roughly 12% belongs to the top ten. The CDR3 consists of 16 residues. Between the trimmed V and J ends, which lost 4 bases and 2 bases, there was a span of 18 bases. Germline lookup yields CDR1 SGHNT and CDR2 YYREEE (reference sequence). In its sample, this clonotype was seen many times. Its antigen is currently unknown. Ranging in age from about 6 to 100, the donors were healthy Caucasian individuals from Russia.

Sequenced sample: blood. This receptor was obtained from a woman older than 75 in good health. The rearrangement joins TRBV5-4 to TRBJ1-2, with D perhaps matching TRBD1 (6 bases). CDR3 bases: TGTGCCAGCAGCCCGCTGGCCGGGGACACCAACTATGGCTACACCTTC. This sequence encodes CASSPLAGDTNYGYTF.